The clone carrying this T cell receptor beta chain was counted a few times. Its cognate antigen is unknown. This entry is derived from a study of PD-1 blockade in classical Hodgkin lymphoma. Every one of the patients relapsed after autologous stem cell transplantation (brentuximab vedotin exposure was variable). Magnetic negative selection, applied to thawed PBMCs, was used to isolate the CD8+ T cells. Measured with immunoSEQ multiplex PCR; TCRdb has only the in-frame clones, and not every one. The sample holds 10,000 to 15,000 clones, around 85% seen once. Study results and caveats: It was reported that newly diagnosed patients had less baseline TCR diversity than healthy donors. What drove the repertoire differences, possibly disease activity or prior therapy, has not been defined.

Material: CD8+ T cells from blood, obtained at baseline. The TCR was taken from a human donor with classical Hodgkin lymphoma.

The CDR3 sequence is CAVQTQGYGYTF. The CDR3 DNA follows: TGCGCCGTCCAGACCCAGGGCTATGGCTACACCTTC. This rearrangement joins TRBV10-2 to TRBJ1-2; D perhaps matches TRBD1 (5 bases). The CDR3 is 12 amino acids. Germline V CDR1 and CDR2: WSHSY, SAAADI. V gave up 11 bases and J gave up 4 bases, with 14 bases separating them.